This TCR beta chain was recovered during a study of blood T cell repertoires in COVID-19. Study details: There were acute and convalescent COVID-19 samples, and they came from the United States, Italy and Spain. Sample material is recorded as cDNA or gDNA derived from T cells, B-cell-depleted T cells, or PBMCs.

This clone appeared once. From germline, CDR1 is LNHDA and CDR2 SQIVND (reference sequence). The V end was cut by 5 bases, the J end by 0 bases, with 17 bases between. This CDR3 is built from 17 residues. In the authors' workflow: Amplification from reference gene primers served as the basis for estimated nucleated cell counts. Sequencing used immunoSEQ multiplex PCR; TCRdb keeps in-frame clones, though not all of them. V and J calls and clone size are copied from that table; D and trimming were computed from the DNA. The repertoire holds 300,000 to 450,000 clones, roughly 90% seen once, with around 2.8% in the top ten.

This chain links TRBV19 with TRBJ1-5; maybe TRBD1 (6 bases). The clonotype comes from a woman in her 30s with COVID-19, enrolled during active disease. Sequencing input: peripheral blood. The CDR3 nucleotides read TGTGCCAGTAGTTCCCGGGGAGGGGGGAATAGCAATCAGCCCCAGCATTTT. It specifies CASSSRGGGNSNQPQHF.